Listed below are T cell receptor beta chains from one sample, sequenced in a study of cytomegalovirus exposure and HLA in healthy donors. Clones were read by immunoSEQ multiplex PCR, and TCRdb kept only the in-frame ones, dropping some. The table includes 150,000 to 180,000 clones, 80% detected once. Sequenced material: PBMCs. The receptors here all came from a woman aged 40 to 49 in good health and CMV-seropositive. CDR3s include the opening cysteine and the closing phenylalanine or tryptophan. The order of the fields is J gene, V gene, clone size, CDR3 protein. A row's size may be missing; if present it is once, few, many or a size class.

j_gene: TRBJ2-1
v_gene: TRBV7-3
abundance: NA
CDR3aa: CASSGTRGNEQFF

j_gene: TRBJ1-6
v_gene: TRBV5-1
abundance: few
CDR3aa: CASSISGEPRGSPLHF

j_gene: TRBJ2-2
v_gene: TRBV4-2
abundance: NA
CDR3aa: CASSTQGTLNTGELFF

j_gene: TRBJ2-3
v_gene: TRBV7-9
abundance: NA
CDR3aa: CASSLMTPLGADTQYF

j_gene: TRBJ2-1
v_gene: TRBV6-6
abundance: NA
CDR3aa: CASSPKREGNEQFF

j_gene: TRBJ1-1
v_gene: TRBV5-1
abundance: once
CDR3aa: CASTLDSNTEAFF

j_gene: TRBJ1-4
v_gene: TRBV4-1
abundance: NA
CDR3aa: CASSPGDRATNEKLFF

j_gene: TRBJ2-1
v_gene: TRBV5-1
abundance: once
CDR3aa: CASSYQGGYNEQFF

j_gene: TRBJ2-2
v_gene: TRBV7-6
abundance: NA
CDR3aa: CASSLGTSGSGGELFF

j_gene: TRBJ2-1
v_gene: TRBV7-3
abundance: NA
CDR3aa: CASSLVSSGRNEQFF

j_gene: TRBJ2-1
v_gene: TRBV27
abundance: NA
CDR3aa: CASRSVRSSYNEQFF

j_gene: TRBJ2-3
v_gene: TRBV10-2
abundance: few
CDR3aa: CASGSSGTLNTQYF

j_gene: TRBJ2-2
v_gene: TRBV5-1
abundance: NA
CDR3aa: CASSQDSKNTGELFF

j_gene: TRBJ2-3
v_gene: TRBV27
abundance: NA
CDR3aa: CASSLTRADTQYF

j_gene: TRBJ2-3
v_gene: TRBV6-1
abundance: NA
CDR3aa: CASSENVLVADTQYF

j_gene: TRBJ1-1
v_gene: TRBV9
abundance: NA
CDR3aa: CASSPGRRGADTEAFF

j_gene: TRBJ1-3
v_gene: TRBV14
abundance: few
CDR3aa: CASSLRAGISGNTIYF

j_gene: TRBJ2-7
v_gene: TRBV6-1
abundance: NA
CDR3aa: CASSRASGMYEQYF

j_gene: TRBJ2-3
v_gene: TRBV5-8
abundance: NA
CDR3aa: CARSVGARGTDTQYF

j_gene: TRBJ1-4
v_gene: TRBV6-1
abundance: NA
CDR3aa: CASSPGQGRNEKLFF

j_gene: TRBJ1-1
v_gene: TRBV30
abundance: NA
CDR3aa: CAWRGGTPNTEAFF

j_gene: TRBJ2-3
v_gene: TRBV5-1
abundance: NA
CDR3aa: CASSFGGSGSGTDTQYF

j_gene: TRBJ2-1
v_gene: TRBV9
abundance: NA
CDR3aa: CASSVESGGPGQFF

j_gene: TRBJ2-3
v_gene: TRBV7-2
abundance: once
CDR3aa: CASSLSPLAGVTDTQYF

j_gene: TRBJ2-1
v_gene: TRBV7-2
abundance: NA
CDR3aa: CATRAGLARDEQFF

j_gene: TRBJ2-2
v_gene: TRBV30
abundance: NA
CDR3aa: CAWKRGAGELFF

j_gene: TRBJ2-7
v_gene: TRBV15
abundance: NA
CDR3aa: CATSRDQGYEQYF

j_gene: TRBJ1-5
v_gene: TRBV5-3
abundance: NA
CDR3aa: CARSLVSGDSNQPQHF

j_gene: TRBJ2-3
v_gene: TRBV4-1
abundance: NA
CDR3aa: CASSRPPGHLTDTQYF

j_gene: TRBJ1-2
v_gene: TRBV7-9
abundance: once
CDR3aa: CASSPTVTSGYTF

j_gene: TRBJ2-7
v_gene: TRBV19
abundance: NA
CDR3aa: CASSQNSPGTGAPYEQYF

j_gene: TRBJ2-4
v_gene: TRBV6-6
abundance: few
CDR3aa: CASSYSAGSYIQYF

j_gene: TRBJ2-5
v_gene: TRBV28
abundance: NA
CDR3aa: CASSPHLAGTYQETQYF

j_gene: TRBJ1-2
v_gene: TRBV7-9
abundance: NA
CDR3aa: CASSSRDTYGYTF

j_gene: TRBJ1-1
v_gene: TRBV10-3
abundance: once
CDR3aa: CAISADDGVVTEAFF